This T cell receptor beta chain is from a study of T cell responses to AZD1222 COVID-19 vaccine. TCRdb keeps only in-frame clones here, not all; method: immunoSEQ multiplex PCR. Of roughly 120,000 clones in the sample, about 86% are singletons; the top ten hold roughly 18%. Second-dose intervals near 4 or 12 weeks were combined. Deletions cut 1 base from V and 0 bases from J, with 10 bases between. The germline CDR1 and CDR2 sequences are LNHDA and SQIVND (reference sequence). CDR3 length: 16 amino acids. This TCR came from an adult who received the AZD1222 COVID-19 vaccine. The sequencing here drew on peripheral blood, taken 28 days after the second AZD1222 dose. The chain employs TRBV19 and TRBJ1-3; D uncertain. CDR3 region: CASSIGRRSSGNTIYF. CDR3 DNA: TGTGCCAGTAGTATAGGACGACGAAGCTCTGGAAACACCATATATTTT.